This TCR beta chain was observed in a study of T-cell reconstitution after alpha-beta-depleted transplantation in children. Study observations and caveats: From newly produced T cells came most of the T-cell counts and diversity one year after transplant. The origin of alpha-beta T cells about two months after transplant was reportedly several hundred expanded graft clones.

CDR3 size: 15 residues. Germline CDR1 reads LGHNA; CDR2 reads YSLEER. Trimming removed 2 bases from V and 4 bases from J; junction bases left unmatched: 3. This clonotype has a count of ten or more. The antigen is not known. Researchers prepared the TCRbeta library using unique molecular identifiers, the study reports. Each CDR3 protein gets one entry after TCRdb re-called the PCR reads with MiXCR. This sample yields about 290,000 distinct CDR3 sequences, of which over 9.5% are seen a single time; over 6% belongs to the top ten. V is TRBV4-3 and J is TRBJ1-5; 9 bases fit TRBD1. The sample in question was PBMCs, obtained before TCRalphabeta/CD19-depleted stem cell transplant. The receptor was isolated from a boy in the first two years of life with acute myeloid leukemia, due to receive a stem cell transplant. As DNA, the CDR3 is TGCGCCAGCAGCCAATTGACAGGGGGTAATCAGCCCCAGCATTTT. It codes for CASSQLTGGNQPQHF.